The 24 T cell receptor beta chains given below trace back to one sample, sequenced in a study of blood T cells in healthy people across ages. Primers used in a second PCR of roughly 7 to 12 cycles were a sample-barcoded 5' primer and a J-beta primer mix. TCRdb re-called the 5' RACE reads with MiXCR, one entry per CDR3 protein. The data contain more than 900,000 distinct CDR3 sequences, 25% of them seen just once; the ten biggest clones take up around 0.75%. The data also belong to a second study, concerning T cells of mothers and their children.

Sequencing input: blood. The receptors were sampled from a girl aged 2-10 years in good health.

This clonotype has only a few counts. The rearrangement links TRBV9 to TRBJ2-5, with D possibly matching TRBD2 (6 bases). The V end lost 0 bases, the J end lost 1 base, and 10 bases lay between the germline ends. The CDR3 has 15 residues. From germline, CDR1 is SGDLS and CDR2 YYNGEE. Here the CDR3 DNA reads TGTGCCAGCAGCGTAGGCGGGAAGGCCCAAGAGACCCAGTACTTC. The encoded protein is CASSVGGKAQETQYF.

The V gene is TRBV7-3, the J gene TRBJ2-6; TRBD1 is a possible D gene (5 bases). Trimming removed 5 bases from V and 1 base from J, with 12 bases in between. Per germline, CDR1 SGHTA and CDR2 FQGTGA. The CDR3 contains 16 residues. CDR3 sequence (DNA): TGTGCCAGCAGCCCACAAAGGGGATCTGGGGCCAACGTCCTGACTTTC. It translates to CASSPQRGSGANVLTF.

The genes are TRBV29-1 and TRBJ2-5, with 9 bases lining up with TRBD2. The DNA end is more similar to TRBJ2-1, so the J call may be wrong. CDR3 size: 15 residues. Germline values: CDR1 SQVTM, CDR2 ANQGSEA. The CDR3 loop is CSVDGGGRASGEQFF. In DNA, the CDR3 is TGCAGCGTTGACGGGGGCGGGAGGGCCTCGGGTGAGCAGTTCTTC.

This clonotype turned up a few times. V and J are TRBV25-1 and TRBJ2-1, with 12 bases lining up with TRBD2. Trimming at V came to 4 bases and at J to 5 bases, leaving 3 bases not matched to a gene. Germline V CDR1 and CDR2: MGHDK, SYGVNS. The CDR3 is 15 residues long. The CDR3 sequence is CASSALAGGDNEQFF. CDR3 coding DNA: TGTGCCAGCAGTGCCCTAGCGGGGGGGGACAATGAGCAGTTCTTC.

This clonotype was observed a few times. The rearrangement links TRBV6-1 to TRBJ1-1; TRBD1 is a possible D gene (6 bases). The CDR3 covers 14 residues. V shed 7 bases and J shed 6 bases, with 18 bases lying between them. CDR1 and CDR2 (germline): MNHNS, SASEGT. CDR3 coding DNA: TGTGCCAGCACTCACGAAGAGGACAGCTCTGAAGCTTTCTTT. Residues: CASTHEEDSSEAFF.

J is TRBJ2-4 and V is TRBV5-6, with 9 bases that match TRBD1. Trimming removed 2 bases from V and 4 bases from J; junction bases left unmatched: 7. This CDR3 contains 16 residues. The V gene's germline CDR1 is SGHDT and CDR2 YYEEEE. CDR3 protein: CASSFRGTGLKNIQYF. The CDR3 nucleotides read TGTGCCAGCAGCTTCCGCGGGACAGGGTTAAAAAACATTCAGTACTTC.

The chain links TRBV12-3 or TRBV12-4 to TRBJ1-3; a weak D match, TRBD1 (6 bases). CDR3 length equals 15 residues. V shed 3 bases and J shed 0 bases, with 9 bases lying between them. The CDR3 nucleotides are TGTGCCAGCAGTTTTGGACAGTCCTCTGGAAACACCATATATTTT. It specifies CASSFGQSSGNTIYF.

This clonotype has a handful of counts. The chain is built from TRBV12-3 or TRBV12-4 and TRBJ1-2; D ambiguous. Trimming took off 2 bases at V and 1 base at J, with 11 bases between the two ends. The CDR3 is made up of 15 amino acids. The CDR3 region is CASSLRPSGNYGYTF. In DNA, the CDR3 is TGTGCCAGCAGTTTAAGACCGTCGGGTAACTATGGCTACACCTTC.

This clonotype has just a few counts. The V and J genes are TRBV20-1 and TRBJ2-4; tentative D call: TRBD2 (5 bases). V lost 2 bases and J lost 5, with 19 bases in between. Germline V gene sequence: CDR1 DFQATT, CDR2 SNEGSKA (reference sequence). The CDR3 is made up of 16 amino acids. CDR3 in DNA: TGCAGTGCTAGAATTGCGGAGTCCGTCGGGGAAAACATTCAGTACTTC. As protein: CSARIAESVGENIQYF.

This clonotype was detected a few times. This chain uses TRBV5-1 with TRBJ2-3; 8 positions agree with TRBD2. The CDR3 contains 16 residues. The ends lost 4 bases at V and 3 bases at J; junction bases unmatched: 10. CDR1 is SGHRS and CDR2 is YFSETQ in the germline V gene. CDR3 sequence: CASSPSRLAGTDTQYF. The CDR3 DNA follows: TGCGCCAGCAGCCCCTCCCGGTTAGCGGGGACAGATACGCAGTATTTT. The complete variable domain, with remaining parts taken from reference TRBV5-1 and TRBJ2-3, reads KAGVTQTPRYLIKTRGQQVTLSCSPISGHRSVSWYQQTPGQGLQFLFEYFSETQRNKGNFPGRFSGRQFSNSRSEMNVSTLELGDSALYLCASSPSRLAGTDTQYFGPGTRLTVL.

In its sample, this clonotype was seen a few times. The gene calls are TRBV4-1 and TRBJ2-2; 8 bases align to TRBD2. With V trimmed by 4 bases and J by 5 bases, 6 bases remained unmatched. The CDR3 has 15 amino acids. CDR1 and CDR2 (germline): MGHRA, YSYEKL. CDR3 sequence (DNA): TGCGCCAGCAGCCGCGGACTAGCAGAGACCGGGGAGCTGTTTTTT. Its protein product is CASSRGLAETGELFF.

V is TRBV12-3 or TRBV12-4 and J is TRBJ2-5; possibly TRBD1 for D (6 bases). The CDR3 is made up of 15 amino acids. V was pared by 7 bases and J by 1 base, with 16 bases between. CDR3 residues: CASNQVGHLQETQYF. The CDR3 DNA reads as TGTGCCAGCAATCAAGTGGGACACCTCCAAGAGACCCAGTACTTC.

In its sample, this clonotype was seen once. One end of the junction does not line up with germline, which may come from a read error. V usage is TRBV25-1 and J usage is TRBJ2-7, with TRBD1 identical over 9 bases. This CDR3 contains 15 residues. Germline V gene lookup returns CDR1 MGHDK and CDR2 SYGVNS. DNA of the CDR3: TGTGCCAGCAGTGACGCGGGACAGGGTGCCTACGAGCAGGACTTC. Its protein is CASSDAGQGAYEQDF.

The V gene is TRBV2, the J gene TRBJ2-4; 9 nucleotides align to TRBD2. The germline CDR1 and CDR2 sequences are SNHLY and FYNNEI. Unmatched junction bases numbered 4, after V lost 8 bases and J lost 5 bases. This CDR3 is 13 amino acids long. CDR3 residues: CASYGGGENIQYF. The CDR3 DNA reads as TGTGCCAGCTATGGCGGGGGGGAAAACATTCAGTACTTC. Looking up the rest from reference TRBV2 and TRBJ2-4 gives the full variable domain: EPEVTQTPSHQVTQMGQEVILRCVPISNHLYFYWYRQILGQKVEFLVSFYNNEISEKSEIFDDQFSVERPDGSNFTLKIRSTKLEDSAMYFCASYGGGENIQYFGAGTRLSVL.

This clonotype has more than one count but fewer than ten. V and J are TRBV7-9 and TRBJ1-1; D gene uncertain. Germline V gene sequence: CDR1 SEHNR, CDR2 FQNEAQ (reference sequence). Deletions cut 3 bases from V and 5 bases from J, with 10 bases between. This CDR3 has 13 residues. The CDR3 region is CASSFSRGTEAFF. The CDR3, as DNA: TGTGCCAGCAGCTTTAGTCGGGGAACTGAAGCTTTCTTT.

This clonotype was detected ten times or more. The chain links TRBV12-3 or TRBV12-4 to TRBJ2-2; D perhaps matches TRBD2 (6 bases). The CDR3 spans 18 residues. The V gene lost 6 bases and the J gene lost 4 bases, with 24 bases spanning the gap. CDR3 nucleotide sequence: TGTGCCAGCAGCTCCTTATTGTCGTTCGGGACTTCCACCGGGGAGCTGTTTTTT. The encoded protein is CASSSLLSFGTSTGELFF.

V is TRBV9 and J is TRBJ1-6; TRBD1 matches at 8 bases. V lost 3 bases to trimming and J lost 10 bases; unmatched junction nucleotides: 15. The CDR3 has 17 amino acids. Germline CDR1 reads SGDLS; CDR2 reads YYNGEE. The CDR3 here is CASSGGQGETFYSPLHF. CDR3 sequence (DNA): TGTGCCAGCAGCGGAGGACAGGGCGAGACCTTTTACTCACCCCTCCACTTT.

The V gene is TRBV29-1, the J gene TRBJ2-2; 10 positions match TRBD2. The CDR3 totals 12 residues. From germline, CDR1 is SQVTM and CDR2 ANQGSEA. The ends lost 5 bases at V and 8 bases at J; junction bases unmatched: 2. CDR3 DNA: TGCAGCGTTTTACTAGCGGGAGGGGAGCTGTTTTTT. Protein sequence: CSVLLAGGELFF.

This clonotype was counted between two and nine times. The CDR3 DNA reads TGTGCCAGCAGCGTTAGTCAGGGGGCCTACGAGCAGTACTTC. It is translated as CASSVSQGAYEQYF. The chain is built from TRBV9 and TRBJ2-7; the match to TRBD1 covers 7 bases. V lost 2 bases and J lost 2; bases outside the gene matches: 4. The germline V gene encodes CDR1 SGDLS and CDR2 YYNGEE. The CDR3 loop spans 14 amino acids. The variable domain in full, with the rest retrieved from reference TRBV9 and TRBJ2-7, is DSGVTQTPKHLITATGQRVTLRCSPRSGDLSVYWYQQSLDQGLQFLIQYYNGEERAKGNILERFSAQQFPDLHSELNLSSLELGDSALYFCASSVSQGAYEQYFGPGTRLTVT.

This clonotype occurred a few times. This rearrangement joins TRBV7-2 to TRBJ2-5; 8 bases map to TRBD1. The V segment lost 2 bases and the J segment 9 bases; nucleotides outside the gene matches: 23. The CDR3 runs to 19 residues. The germline V gene encodes CDR1 SGHTA and CDR2 FQGNSA. CDR3 region: CASSLIFGQTGARIEAQYF. The CDR3 nucleotides are TGTGCCAGCAGCTTAATCTTCGGGCAGACAGGGGCCCGAATTGAGGCCCAGTACTTC.

This rearrangement joins TRBV13 to TRBJ2-5; 8 bases are shared with TRBD1. The CDR3 is 18 residues long. Germline trimming cut 5 bases from V and 1 base from J; bases unmatched to any gene: 15. Germline V gene lookup returns CDR1 PRHDT and CDR2 FYEKMQ (reference sequence). The CDR3 loop is CASSRGGRFTGGQETQYF. The CDR3 DNA follows: TGTGCCAGCAGCCGGGGTGGAAGGTTCACAGGGGGCCAAGAGACCCAGTACTTC.

This chain links TRBV11-2 with TRBJ2-5; D remains unclear. Deletions cut 3 bases from V and 1 base from J, with 6 bases between. CDR1 and CDR2 from the germline V gene are SGHAT and FQNNGV. The CDR3 contains 13 residues. In nucleotides, the CDR3 is TGTGCCAGCAGCTTCCTGGTCCAAGAGACCCAGTACTTC. Encoded protein: CASSFLVQETQYF.

CDR3 in amino acids: CASSVRGAREEAFF. The CDR3 DNA sequence: TGTGCCAGCAGCGTTCGGGGGGCGAGGGAGGAAGCTTTCTTT. The chain joins TRBV9 to TRBJ1-1; D is possibly TRBD1 (6 bases). Germline CDR1 and CDR2: SGDLS and YYNGEE. The CDR3 runs to 14 residues. V shed 2 bases and J shed 8 bases, with 16 bases lying between them.

This chain links TRBV20-1 with TRBJ2-7, with D uncertain. V was trimmed by 6 bases and J by 4 bases, leaving 16 bases between them. In germline, CDR1 is DFQATT, CDR2 SNEGSKA (reference sequence). The CDR3 is 13 amino acids. The CDR3 sequence is CSAPQTGHYEQYF. The CDR3 DNA follows: TGCAGTGCCCCTCAAACCGGGCATTACGAGCAGTACTTC.